This TCR beta chain originates from a study of technical replicates of blood from several donors. Measured with immunoSEQ multiplex PCR; TCRdb has only the in-frame clones, and not every one. The data show approximately 100,000 clones, approximately 94% seen once. Germline assignment: CDR1 SNHLY and CDR2 FYNNEI. Trimming cost V 3 bases and J 6 bases; bases outside gene matches: 3. The CDR3 runs to 14 residues. The origin of this receptor is a human donor in good health. Sequencing was carried out using T cells isolated from PBMCs. The chain links TRBV2 to TRBJ2-1, with 9 bases aligning to TRBD2. This CDR3 is CASSERGGSNEQFF. The CDR3 DNA reads TGTGCCAGCAGTGAGCGGGGGGGCAGCAATGAGCAGTTCTTC.